The present TCR beta chain was sequenced within a study of CD8+CD57+ T cells in acquired aplastic anemia. Template material for TCR beta VDJ and CDR3 profiling consisted of genomic DNA. One entry per CDR3 protein results from TCRdb running MiXCR on the reads. The sample holds about 160,000 distinct CDR3 sequences, roughly 48% seen once. Sequencing involved patients with CD8+CD57+ cell expansion previously shown by flow cytometry. Study results and limitations: The same twenty-nine CD8+ CDR3 sequences occurred in patients and in controls.

The CDR3 sequence is 15 residues long. J gave up 2 bases and V 1 base, and 6 bases lay outside the gene matches. Looked up from germline, CDR1 is GTSNPN and CDR2 is SVGIG (reference sequence). This clonotype was observed a handful of times. What it recognizes is unknown. The chain carries TRBV30 and TRBJ1-2; 8 bases are a match to TRBD1. The source is a human donor with aplastic anemia. The sequenced sample consisted of sorted CD4+, CD8+, or CD8+CD57+ T cells (not recorded which) from PBMCs. The CDR3 is CAWSDPGQANYGYTF. CDR3 bases: TGTGCCTGGAGTGATCCGGGACAGGCAAACTATGGCTACACCTTC.